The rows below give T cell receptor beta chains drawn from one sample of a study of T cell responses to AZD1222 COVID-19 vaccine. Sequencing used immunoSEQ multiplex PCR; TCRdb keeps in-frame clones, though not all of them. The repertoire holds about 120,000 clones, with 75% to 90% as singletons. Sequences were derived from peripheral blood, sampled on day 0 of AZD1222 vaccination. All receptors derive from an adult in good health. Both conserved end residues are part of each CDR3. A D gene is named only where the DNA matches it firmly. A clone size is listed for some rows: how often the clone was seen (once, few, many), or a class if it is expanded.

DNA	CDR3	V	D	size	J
TGTGCCAGCAGCACGCGGACAGGGGGAACTGAAGCTTTCTTT	CASSTRTGGTEAFF	TRBV21-1	-	once	TRBJ1-1
TGTGCCAGCAGTTTCTGGACAGGGGGGAATGAAAAACTGTTTTTT	CASSFWTGGNEKLFF	TRBV28	TRBD1	few	TRBJ1-4
TGTGCCAGCAGCTTGTCCGTAAGCACAGATACGCAGTATTTT	CASSLSVSTDTQYF	TRBV7-9	-	-	TRBJ2-3
TGTGCCAGCAGTGAACAGGGCCATGGCTACACCTTC	CASSEQGHGYTF	TRBV2	-	-	TRBJ1-2
TGTGCCAGCAGCTTAGGTGCCGGGACAATCTTTCCCTACGAGCAGTACTTC	CASSLGAGTIFPYEQYF	TRBV13	-	-	TRBJ2-7
TGTGCCACCAGCAGACTAGGACAGGGGGCTGTAACCGGGGAGCTGTTTTTT	CATSRLGQGAVTGELFF	TRBV15	TRBD1	-	TRBJ2-2
TGTGCCAGCAGTCTAGACAGGCCGATCACTGAAGCTTTCTTT	CASSLDRPITEAFF	TRBV7-9	-	-	TRBJ1-1
TGCGCCAGCGGGCGGGGACAGGGTAATTCACCCCTCCACTTT	CASGRGQGNSPLHF	TRBV5-1	TRBD1	-	TRBJ1-6
TGTGCCAGCAGTACTAGACAGGGGTCTGGGACCCAGTACTTC	CASSTRQGSGTQYF	TRBV11-3	TRBD1	-	TRBJ2-5
TGTGCCAGCAGCGGGACTCGGAACACTGAAGCTTTCTTT	CASSGTRNTEAFF	TRBV6-5	-	-	TRBJ1-1
TGTGCCAGCTCACAAAAGGCGGGACTTAATCAGAACATTCAGTACTTC	CASSQKAGLNQNIQYF	TRBV18	-	-	TRBJ2-4
TGTGCCTGGAGTGGGGGGGGTGTAGAAAAACTGTTTTTT	CAWSGGGVEKLFF	TRBV30	-	-	TRBJ1-4
TGTGCCAGTACCGGGGTGAAGGCAACAATGAACACTGAAGCTTTCTTT	CASTGVKATMNTEAFF	TRBV19	-	-	TRBJ1-1
TGTGCCAGCTCACAACTCAAGGACGGGCAAGATACGCAGTATTTT	CASSQLKDGQDTQYF	TRBV18	-	-	TRBJ2-3
TGTGCCAGCAGCTTAGATGGGGGCACAGATACGCAGTATTTT	CASSLDGGTDTQYF	TRBV11-3	-	-	TRBJ2-3
TGTGCCAGCACAAGGACCGGCTATGGCTACACCTTC	CASTRTGYGYTF	TRBV28	-	-	TRBJ1-2
TGTGCCACGATAGACAGCCTCTTC	CATIDSLF	TRBV24-1	-	-	TRBJ1-2
TGTGCCAGCAGCCCCCAATCGTCCTATGGCTACACCTTC	CASSPQSSYGYTF	TRBV4-2	-	-	TRBJ1-2
TGTGCCAGCAGCCCGCGGACTTATTCAGGGATATATAGCAATCAGCCCCAGCATTTT	CASSPRTYSGIYSNQPQHF	TRBV11-2	-	-	TRBJ1-5
TGTGCCAGCGCTCGAAGGGAGTCTTCTGGAAACACCATATATTTT	CASARRESSGNTIYF	TRBV11-2	-	-	TRBJ1-3
TGTGCCAGCTCACTCAATAGCGGGAGAGACACCGGGGAGCTGTTTTTT	CASSLNSGRDTGELFF	TRBV18	TRBD2	-	TRBJ2-2
TGTGCCAGCTCACCAAATGGGCAGGGAGGATCCTACGAGCAGTACTTC	CASSPNGQGGSYEQYF	TRBV18	-	-	TRBJ2-7
TGTGCCAGCAGCTTGGATGGGGGAACTGAAGCTTTCTTT	CASSLDGGTEAFF	TRBV5-6	-	many	TRBJ1-1
TGTGCCAGCAGCCAAGATCCTAGCGGGGGATATGAGCAGTACTTC	CASSQDPSGGYEQYF	TRBV3-1/TRBV3-2	TRBD2	-	TRBJ2-7
TGTGCCAGCAGCACCTCCGGGACTAGCCCTAATGAGCAGTTCTTC	CASSTSGTSPNEQFF	TRBV9	TRBD2	-	TRBJ2-1
TGTGCCAGCAGTTACCAACAGGGATCCTACGAGCAGTACTTC	CASSYQQGSYEQYF	TRBV6-2/TRBV6-3	-	-	TRBJ2-7
TGCGCCAGCAGCCACCGTGTAGATAGCAATCAGCCCCAGCATTTT	CASSHRVDSNQPQHF	TRBV4-1	-	-	TRBJ1-5
TGTGCCACCAGCTACAGGACAGGGAGTGGAGACATTCAGTACTTC	CATSYRTGSGDIQYF	TRBV15	TRBD1	-	TRBJ2-4
TGCAGCGTTGAAGATCCCAAACTAGCGGGGGGGCGGGAGCAGTACTTC	CSVEDPKLAGGREQYF	TRBV29-1	TRBD2	-	TRBJ2-7
TGTGCCAGCAGCTTGTTTGGGGGCGTCTACGAGCAGTACTTC	CASSLFGGVYEQYF	TRBV5-6	-	-	TRBJ2-7
TGTGCCAGCAGCGTAGCCGGCTCTATAACCTACGAGCAGTACTTC	CASSVAGSITYEQYF	TRBV9	-	once	TRBJ2-7
TGTGCCAGCAGCTTGGATAGGTCACTTCAGCCCCAGCATTTT	CASSLDRSLQPQHF	TRBV5-5	-	few	TRBJ1-5
TGTGCCTGGAGTGTAGTGGGCCGAAACAATCAGCCCCAGCATTTT	CAWSVVGRNNQPQHF	TRBV30	-	-	TRBJ1-5
TGTGCCTGGAGTTTCTCGGGGCTCCTCTCTGGAAACACCATATATTTT	CAWSFSGLLSGNTIYF	TRBV30	-	once	TRBJ1-3
TGTGCCAGTAGTACCTTGCGGAATCAGCCCCAGCATTTT	CASSTLRNQPQHF	TRBV19	-	-	TRBJ1-5
TGTGCCAGTAGTGTCGGAGGTGGGTACGACACTGAAGCTTTCTTT	CASSVGGGYDTEAFF	TRBV19	-	-	TRBJ1-1
TGTGCCAGCAGCACACAGTCGAACACTGAAGCTTTCTTT	CASSTQSNTEAFF	TRBV5-5	-	-	TRBJ1-1
TGCGCCAGCAGCCAAGATACACAGACCTATGGCTACACCTTC	CASSQDTQTYGYTF	TRBV4-3	-	-	TRBJ1-2
TGCGCCAGCAGCCAGGGGATTCAGACAGGGGGGGGCACAGATACGCAGTATTTT	CASSQGIQTGGGTDTQYF	TRBV4-3	TRBD1	once	TRBJ2-3